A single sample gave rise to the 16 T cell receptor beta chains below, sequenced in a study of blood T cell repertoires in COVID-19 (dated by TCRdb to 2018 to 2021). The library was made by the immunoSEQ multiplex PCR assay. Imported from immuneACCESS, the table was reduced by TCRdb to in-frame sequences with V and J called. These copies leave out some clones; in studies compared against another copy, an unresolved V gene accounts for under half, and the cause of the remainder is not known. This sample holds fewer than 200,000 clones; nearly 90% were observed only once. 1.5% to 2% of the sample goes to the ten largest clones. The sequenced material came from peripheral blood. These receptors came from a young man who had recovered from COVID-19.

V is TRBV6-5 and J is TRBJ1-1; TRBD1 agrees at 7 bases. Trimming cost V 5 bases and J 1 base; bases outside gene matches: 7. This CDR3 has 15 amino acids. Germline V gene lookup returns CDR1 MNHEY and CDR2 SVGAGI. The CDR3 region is CASSTEGAANTEAFF. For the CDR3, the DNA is TGTGCCAGCAGTACCGAGGGGGCGGCGAACACTGAAGCTTTCTTT.

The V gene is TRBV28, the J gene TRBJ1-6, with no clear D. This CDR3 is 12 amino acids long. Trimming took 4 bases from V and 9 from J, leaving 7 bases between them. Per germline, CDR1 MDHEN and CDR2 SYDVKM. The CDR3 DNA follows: TGTGCCAGCAGTTCAGGTGCTTCACCCCTCCACTTT. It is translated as CASSSGASPLHF.

CDR3 protein: CAISEQGAMSQETQYF. CDR3 nucleotide sequence: TGTGCCATCAGTGAGCAGGGGGCGATGTCTCAAGAGACCCAGTACTTC. This chain links TRBV10-3 with TRBJ2-5, with 8 bases lining up with TRBD1. Trimming at V came to 2 bases and at J to 2 bases, leaving 7 bases not matched to a gene. This CDR3 spans 16 amino acids. Germline CDR1 and CDR2: ENHRY and SYGVKD.

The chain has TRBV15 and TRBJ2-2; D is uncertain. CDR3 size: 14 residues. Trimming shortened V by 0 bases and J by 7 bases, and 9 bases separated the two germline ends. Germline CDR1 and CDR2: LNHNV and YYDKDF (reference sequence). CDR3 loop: CATSRDSGLGELFF. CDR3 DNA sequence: TGTGCCACCAGCAGAGATTCGGGTCTCGGGGAGCTGTTTTTT.

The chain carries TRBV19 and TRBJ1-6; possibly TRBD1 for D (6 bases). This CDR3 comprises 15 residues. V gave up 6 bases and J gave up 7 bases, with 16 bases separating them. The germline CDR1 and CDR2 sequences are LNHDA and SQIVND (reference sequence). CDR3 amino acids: CASSPMGGLNSPLHF. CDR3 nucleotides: TGTGCCAGTAGCCCCATGGGGGGGCTGAATTCACCCCTCCACTTT.

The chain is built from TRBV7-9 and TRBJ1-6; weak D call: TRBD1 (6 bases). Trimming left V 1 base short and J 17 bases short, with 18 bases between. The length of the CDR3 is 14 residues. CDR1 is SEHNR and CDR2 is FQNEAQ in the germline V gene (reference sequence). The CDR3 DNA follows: TGTGCCAGCAGCTTAGGGGGGCAGGCGGACACCATCCACTTT. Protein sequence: CASSLGGQADTIHF.

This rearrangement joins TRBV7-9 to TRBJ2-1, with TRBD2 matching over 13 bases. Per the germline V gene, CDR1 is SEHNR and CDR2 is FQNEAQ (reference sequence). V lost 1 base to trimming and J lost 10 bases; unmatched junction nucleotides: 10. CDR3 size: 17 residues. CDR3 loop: CASSLEGPGLAGREQFF. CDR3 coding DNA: TGTGCCAGCAGCTTAGAGGGGCCGGGACTAGCGGGAAGAGAGCAGTTCTTC.

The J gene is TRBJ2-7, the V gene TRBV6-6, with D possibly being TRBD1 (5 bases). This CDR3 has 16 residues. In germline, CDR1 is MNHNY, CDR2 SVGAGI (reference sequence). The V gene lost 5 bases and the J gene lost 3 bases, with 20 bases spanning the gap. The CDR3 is CASSQKGIRSLYEQYF. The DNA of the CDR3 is TGTGCCAGCAGTCAGAAGGGGATCAGAAGCCTCTACGAGCAGTACTTC.

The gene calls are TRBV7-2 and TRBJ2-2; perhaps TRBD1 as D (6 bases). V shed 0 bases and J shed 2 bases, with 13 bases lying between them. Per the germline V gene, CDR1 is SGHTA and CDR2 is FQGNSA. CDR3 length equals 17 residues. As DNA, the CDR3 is TGTGCCAGCAGCTTAGCCCCAGGACAGATTAACACCGGGGAGCTGTTTTTT. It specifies CASSLAPGQINTGELFF.

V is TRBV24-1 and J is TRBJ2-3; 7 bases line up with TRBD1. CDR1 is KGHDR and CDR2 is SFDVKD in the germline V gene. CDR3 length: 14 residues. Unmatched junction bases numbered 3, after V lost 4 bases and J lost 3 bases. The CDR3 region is CATSEYRGTDTQYF. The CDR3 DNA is TGTGCCACCAGTGAGTACAGGGGTACAGATACGCAGTATTTT.

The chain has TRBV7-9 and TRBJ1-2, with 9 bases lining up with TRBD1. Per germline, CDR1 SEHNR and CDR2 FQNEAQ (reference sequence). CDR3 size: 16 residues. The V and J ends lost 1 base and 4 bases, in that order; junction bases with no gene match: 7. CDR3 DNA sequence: TGTGCCAGCAGCTTAGAACCGGGACAGGGACCCTATGGCTACACCTTC. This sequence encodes CASSLEPGQGPYGYTF. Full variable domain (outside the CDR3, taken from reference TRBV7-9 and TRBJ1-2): DTGVSQNPRHKITKRGQNVTFRCDPISEHNRLYWYRQTLGQGPEFLTYFQNEAQLEKSRLLSDRFSAERPKGSFSTLEIQRTEQGDSAMYLCASSLEPGQGPYGYTFGSGTRLTVV.

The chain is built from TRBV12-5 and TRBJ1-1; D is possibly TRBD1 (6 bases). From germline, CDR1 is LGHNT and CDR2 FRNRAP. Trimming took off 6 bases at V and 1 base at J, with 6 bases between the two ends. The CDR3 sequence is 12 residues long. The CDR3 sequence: CASGTGNTEAFF. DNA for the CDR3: TGTGCTAGTGGGACAGGGAACACTGAAGCTTTCTTT.

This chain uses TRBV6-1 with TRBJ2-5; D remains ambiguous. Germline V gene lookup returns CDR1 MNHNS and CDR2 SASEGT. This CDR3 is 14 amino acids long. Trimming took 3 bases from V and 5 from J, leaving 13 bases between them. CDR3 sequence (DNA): TGTGCCAGCAGTGAGACGGTGATCGGGGAGACCCAGTACTTC. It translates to CASSETVIGETQYF.

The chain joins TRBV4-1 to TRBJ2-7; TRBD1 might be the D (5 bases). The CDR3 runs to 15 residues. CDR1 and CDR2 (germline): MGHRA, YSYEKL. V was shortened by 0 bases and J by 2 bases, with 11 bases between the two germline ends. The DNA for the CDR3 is TGCGCCAGCAGCCAAGAGCCAGGGCCCCCCTACGAGCAGTACTTC. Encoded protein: CASSQEPGPPYEQYF.

The CDR3: CASSLYGESQETQYF. CDR3 DNA: TGTGCCAGCAGTTTATACGGGGAGAGCCAAGAGACCCAGTACTTC. The chain uses TRBV28 and TRBJ2-5, with a tentative D call TRBD2 (5 bases). This CDR3 has 15 residues. V lost 1 base and J 1 base, leaving 10 bases between the germline ends. The germline gives CDR1 MDHEN, CDR2 SYDVKM.

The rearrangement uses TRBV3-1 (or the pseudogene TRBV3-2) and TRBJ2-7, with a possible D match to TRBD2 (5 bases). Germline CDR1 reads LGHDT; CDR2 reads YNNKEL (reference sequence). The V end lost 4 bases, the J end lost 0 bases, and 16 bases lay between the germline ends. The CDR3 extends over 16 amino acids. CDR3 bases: TGTGCCAGCAGCCGATACGACGGCCGGGGCTCCTACGAGCAGTACTTC. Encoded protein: CASSRYDGRGSYEQYF.